This entry is about one T cell receptor (beta chain). What it recognizes is unknown. Generated by immunoSEQ multiplex PCR, the TCRdb table keeps only in-frame clones and is missing some. This sample carries roughly 100,000 clones, over 85% of them seen once, and the ten largest clones take roughly 5%. The data stem from a study of T cell responses to AZD1222 COVID-19 vaccine. CDR3 length: 13 amino acids. Between the trimmed V and J ends, which lost 0 bases and 5 bases, there was a span of 8 bases. Germline V CDR1 and CDR2: SGHRS, YFSETQ. Overall study results and limits: Vaccine-related CD4 TCRs covered spike, predominating at 160-218 and 743-854.

The receptor was isolated from an adult in good health. The material was peripheral blood, obtained on day 0 of AZD1222 vaccination. V and J are TRBV5-1 and TRBJ2-5; D unclear. The CDR3 sequence: CASSLAEVETQYF. The CDR3 DNA follows: TGCGCCAGCAGCTTGGCCGAGGTTGAGACCCAGTACTTC.